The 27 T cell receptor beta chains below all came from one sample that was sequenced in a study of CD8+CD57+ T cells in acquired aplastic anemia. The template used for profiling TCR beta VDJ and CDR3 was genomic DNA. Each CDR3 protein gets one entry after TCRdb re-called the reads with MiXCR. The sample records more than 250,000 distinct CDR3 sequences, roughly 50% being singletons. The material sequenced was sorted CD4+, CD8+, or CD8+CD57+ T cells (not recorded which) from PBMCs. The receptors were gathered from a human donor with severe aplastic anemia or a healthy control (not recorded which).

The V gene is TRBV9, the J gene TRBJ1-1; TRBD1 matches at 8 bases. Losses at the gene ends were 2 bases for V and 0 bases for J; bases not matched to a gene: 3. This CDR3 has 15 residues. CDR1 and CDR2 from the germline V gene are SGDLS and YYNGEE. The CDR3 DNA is TGTGCCAGCAGCGTCACGGGACAGGTGAACACTGAAGCTTTCTTT. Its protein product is CASSVTGQVNTEAFF. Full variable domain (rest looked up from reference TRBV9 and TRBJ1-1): DSGVTQTPKHLITATGQRVTLRCSPRSGDLSVYWYQQSLDQGLQFLIQYYNGEERAKGNILERFSAQQFPDLHSELNLSSLELGDSALYFCASSVTGQVNTEAFFGQGTRLTVV.

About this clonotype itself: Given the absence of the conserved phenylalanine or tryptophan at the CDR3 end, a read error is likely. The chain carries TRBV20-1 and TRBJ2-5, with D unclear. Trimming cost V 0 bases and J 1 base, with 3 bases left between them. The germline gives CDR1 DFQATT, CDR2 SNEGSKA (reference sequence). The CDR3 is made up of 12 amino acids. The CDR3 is CSARDPQETQYL. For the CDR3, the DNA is TGCAGTGCTAGAGATCCCCAAGAGACCCAGTACCTC.

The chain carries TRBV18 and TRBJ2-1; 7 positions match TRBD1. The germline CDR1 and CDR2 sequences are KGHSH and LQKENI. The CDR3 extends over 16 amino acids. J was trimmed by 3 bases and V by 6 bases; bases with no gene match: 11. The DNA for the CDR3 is TGTGCCAGCTCTCGACAGACAGGGAGAGTCTACAATGAGCAGTTCTTC. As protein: CASSRQTGRVYNEQFF.

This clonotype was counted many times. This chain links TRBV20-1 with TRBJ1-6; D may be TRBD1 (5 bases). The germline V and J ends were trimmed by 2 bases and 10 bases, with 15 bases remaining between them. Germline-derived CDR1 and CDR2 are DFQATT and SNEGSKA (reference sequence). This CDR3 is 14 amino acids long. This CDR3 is CSARSPRDRSPLHF. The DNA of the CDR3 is TGCAGTGCTAGATCTCCCCGGGACCGGTCACCCCTCCACTTT.

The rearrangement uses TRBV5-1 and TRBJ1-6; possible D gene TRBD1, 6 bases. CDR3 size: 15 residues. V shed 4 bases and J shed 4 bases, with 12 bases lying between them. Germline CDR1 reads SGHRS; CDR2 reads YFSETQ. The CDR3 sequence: CASSDPTGYNSPLHF. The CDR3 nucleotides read TGCGCCAGCAGCGACCCCACAGGGTATAATTCACCCCTCCACTTT. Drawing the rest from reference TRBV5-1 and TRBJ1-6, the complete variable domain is KAGVTQTPRYLIKTRGQQVTLSCSPISGHRSVSWYQQTPGQGLQFLFEYFSETQRNKGNFPGRFSGRQFSNSRSEMNVSTLELGDSALYLCASSDPTGYNSPLHFGNGTRLTVT.

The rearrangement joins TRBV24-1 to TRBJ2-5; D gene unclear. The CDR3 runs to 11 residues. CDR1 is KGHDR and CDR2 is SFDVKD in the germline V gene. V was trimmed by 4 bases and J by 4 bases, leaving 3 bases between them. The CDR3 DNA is TGTGCCACCAGTGAGGGAGAGACCCAGTACTTC. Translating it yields CATSEGETQYF.

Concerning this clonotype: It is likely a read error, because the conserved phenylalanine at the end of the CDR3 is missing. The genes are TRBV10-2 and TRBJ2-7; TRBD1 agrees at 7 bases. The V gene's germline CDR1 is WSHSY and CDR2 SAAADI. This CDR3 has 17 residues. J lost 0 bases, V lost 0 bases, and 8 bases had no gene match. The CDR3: CASSESVGRGSSYEQYL. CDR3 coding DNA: TGCGCCAGCAGTGAGTCGGTAGGCAGGGGGAGCTCCTACGAGCAGTACCTC.

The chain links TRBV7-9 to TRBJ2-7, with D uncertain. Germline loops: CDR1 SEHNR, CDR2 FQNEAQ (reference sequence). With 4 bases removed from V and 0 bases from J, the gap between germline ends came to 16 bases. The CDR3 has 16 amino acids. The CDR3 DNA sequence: TGTGCCAGCAGCTCGGACGACTCGGCTAGCTCCTACGAGCAGTACTTC. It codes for CASSSDDSASSYEQYF.

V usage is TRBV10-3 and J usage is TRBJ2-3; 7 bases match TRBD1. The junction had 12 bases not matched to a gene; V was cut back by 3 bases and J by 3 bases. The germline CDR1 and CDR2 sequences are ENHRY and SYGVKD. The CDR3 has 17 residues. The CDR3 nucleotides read TGTGCCATCAGTGATTGTGTGGGACAGCTCCTTACAGATACGCAGTATTTT. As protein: CAISDCVGQLLTDTQYF.

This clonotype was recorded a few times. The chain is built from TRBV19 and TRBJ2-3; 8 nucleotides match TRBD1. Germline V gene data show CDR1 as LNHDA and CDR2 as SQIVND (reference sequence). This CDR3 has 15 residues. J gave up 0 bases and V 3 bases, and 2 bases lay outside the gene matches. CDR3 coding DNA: TGTGCCAGTAGTATGCAGGGGGCTAGCACAGATACGCAGTATTTT. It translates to CASSMQGASTDTQYF.

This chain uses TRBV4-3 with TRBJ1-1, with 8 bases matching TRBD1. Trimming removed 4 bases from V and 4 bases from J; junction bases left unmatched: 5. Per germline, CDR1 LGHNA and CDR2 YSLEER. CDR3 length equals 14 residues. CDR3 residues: CASSPETGGTEAFF. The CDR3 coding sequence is TGCGCCAGCAGCCCAGAAACAGGGGGCACTGAAGCTTTCTTT.

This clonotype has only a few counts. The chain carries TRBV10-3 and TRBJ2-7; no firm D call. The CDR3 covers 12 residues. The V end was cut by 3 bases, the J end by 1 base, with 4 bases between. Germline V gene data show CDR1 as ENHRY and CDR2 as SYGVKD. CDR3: CAISDSSYEQYF. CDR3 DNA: TGTGCCATCAGTGACAGTTCCTACGAGCAGTACTTC.

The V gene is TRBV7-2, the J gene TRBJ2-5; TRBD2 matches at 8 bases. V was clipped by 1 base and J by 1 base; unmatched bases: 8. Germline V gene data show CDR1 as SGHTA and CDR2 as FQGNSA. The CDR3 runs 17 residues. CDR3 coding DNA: TGTGCCAGCAGCTTAGGTCGTCGACTAGCGCCCCAAGAGACCCAGTACTTC. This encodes CASSLGRRLAPQETQYF.

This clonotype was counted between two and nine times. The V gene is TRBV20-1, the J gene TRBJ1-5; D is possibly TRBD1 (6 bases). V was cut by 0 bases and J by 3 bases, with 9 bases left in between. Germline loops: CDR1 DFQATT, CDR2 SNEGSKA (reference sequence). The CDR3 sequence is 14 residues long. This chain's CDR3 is CSARDPGDNQPQHF. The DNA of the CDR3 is TGCAGTGCTAGAGATCCAGGGGACAATCAGCCCCAGCATTTT.

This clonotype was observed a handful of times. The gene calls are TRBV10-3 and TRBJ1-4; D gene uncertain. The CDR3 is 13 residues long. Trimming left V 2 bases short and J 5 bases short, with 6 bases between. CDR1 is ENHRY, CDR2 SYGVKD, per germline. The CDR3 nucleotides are TGTGCCATCAGTGAGCGGTCGAATGAAAAACTGTTTTTT. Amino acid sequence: CAISERSNEKLFF.

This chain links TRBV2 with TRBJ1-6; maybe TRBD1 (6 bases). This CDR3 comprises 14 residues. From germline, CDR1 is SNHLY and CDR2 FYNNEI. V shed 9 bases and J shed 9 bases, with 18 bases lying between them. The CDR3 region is CASEGGQVGSPLHF. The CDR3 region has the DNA TGTGCCAGTGAAGGGGGGCAAGTGGGTTCACCCCTCCACTTT.

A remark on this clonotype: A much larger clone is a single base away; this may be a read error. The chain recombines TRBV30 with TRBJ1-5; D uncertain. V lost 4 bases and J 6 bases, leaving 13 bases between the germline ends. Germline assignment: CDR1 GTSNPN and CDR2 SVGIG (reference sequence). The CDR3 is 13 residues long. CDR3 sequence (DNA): TGTGCCTGGAACTTAAAGTCGGGTCAGCCCCAGCATTTT. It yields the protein CAWNLKSGQPQHF. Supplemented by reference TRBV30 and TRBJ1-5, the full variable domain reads SQTIHQWPATLVQPVGSPLSLECTVEGTSNPNLYWYRQAAGRGLQLLFYSVGIGQISSEVPQNLSASRPQDRQFILSSKKLLLSDSGFYLCAWNLKSGQPQHFGDGTRLSIL.

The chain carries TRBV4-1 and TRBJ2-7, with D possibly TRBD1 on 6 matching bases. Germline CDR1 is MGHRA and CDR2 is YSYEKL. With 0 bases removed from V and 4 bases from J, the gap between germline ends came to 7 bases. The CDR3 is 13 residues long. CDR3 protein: CASSQETGYEQYF. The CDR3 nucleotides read TGCGCCAGCAGCCAAGAGACAGGATACGAGCAGTACTTC.

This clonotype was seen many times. CDR3 in DNA: TGTGCCAGCAGCCAGCTAACTAGTACCTCCGCCGGGGAGCTGTTTTTT. Amino acid sequence: CASSQLTSTSAGELFF. This chain joins TRBV4-2 and TRBJ2-2; perhaps TRBD2 as D (5 bases). The CDR3 loop spans 16 amino acids. Trimming took off 3 bases at V and 6 bases at J, with 17 bases between the two ends. Germline V CDR1 and CDR2: LGHNA, YNFKEQ.

CDR3 sequence reads: CASTNERGAQGNSPLHF. Here the CDR3 DNA reads TGTGCCAGCACCAATGAACGAGGGGCGCAGGGTAATTCACCCCTCCACTTT. The V call is TRBV5-4, the J call TRBJ1-6, with a weak D call TRBD1 (5 bases). V lost 6 bases to trimming and J lost 6 bases, with 22 bases between them. The CDR3 is made up of 17 amino acids. Germline V gives CDR1 SGHNT, CDR2 YYREEE (reference sequence). Based on the CDR3 plus reference TRBV5-4 and TRBJ1-6, the full variable domain is ETGVTQSPTHLIKTRGQQVTLRCSSQSGHNTVSWYQQALGQGPQFIFQYYREEENGRGNFPPRFSGLQFPNYSSELNVNALELDDSALYLCASTNERGAQGNSPLHFGNGTRLTVT.

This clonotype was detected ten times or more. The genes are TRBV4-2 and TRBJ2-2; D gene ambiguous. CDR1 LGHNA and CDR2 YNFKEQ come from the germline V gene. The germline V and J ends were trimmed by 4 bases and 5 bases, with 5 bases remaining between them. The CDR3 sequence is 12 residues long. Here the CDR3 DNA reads TGTGCCAGCAGCCTCATAACCGGGGAGCTGTTTTTT. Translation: CASSLITGELFF.

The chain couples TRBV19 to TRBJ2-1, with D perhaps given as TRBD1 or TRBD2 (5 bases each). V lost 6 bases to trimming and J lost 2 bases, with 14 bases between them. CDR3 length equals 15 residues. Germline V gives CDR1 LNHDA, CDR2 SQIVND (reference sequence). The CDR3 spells CASSPGTPTYNEQFF. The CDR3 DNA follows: TGTGCCAGTAGCCCCGGGACGCCTACCTACAATGAGCAGTTCTTC.

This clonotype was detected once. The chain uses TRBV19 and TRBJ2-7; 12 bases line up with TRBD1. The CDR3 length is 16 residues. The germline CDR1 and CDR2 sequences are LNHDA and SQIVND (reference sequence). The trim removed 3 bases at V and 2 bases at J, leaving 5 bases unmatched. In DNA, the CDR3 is TGTGCCAGTAGTATCTTAGGGACAGGGGGCCCCTACGAGCAGTACTTC. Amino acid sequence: CASSILGTGGPYEQYF.

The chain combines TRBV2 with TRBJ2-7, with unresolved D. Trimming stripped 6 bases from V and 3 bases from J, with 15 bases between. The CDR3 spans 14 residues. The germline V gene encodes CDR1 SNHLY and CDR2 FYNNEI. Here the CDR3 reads CASSLGLKHYEQYF. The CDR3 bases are TGTGCCAGCAGCTTAGGGCTGAAGCACTACGAGCAGTACTTC.

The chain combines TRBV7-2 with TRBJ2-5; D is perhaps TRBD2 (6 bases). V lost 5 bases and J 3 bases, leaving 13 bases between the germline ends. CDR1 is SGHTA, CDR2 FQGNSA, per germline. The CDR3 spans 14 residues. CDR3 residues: CASSRPGGKETQYF. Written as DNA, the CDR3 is TGTGCCAGCAGCCGCCCTGGGGGGAAAGAGACCCAGTACTTC.

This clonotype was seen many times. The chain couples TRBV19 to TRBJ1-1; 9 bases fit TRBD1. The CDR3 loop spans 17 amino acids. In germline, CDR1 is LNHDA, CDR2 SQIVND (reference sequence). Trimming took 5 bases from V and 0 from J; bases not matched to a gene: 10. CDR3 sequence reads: CASSVRQGGFMNTEAFF. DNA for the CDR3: TGTGCCAGTAGTGTTCGACAGGGGGGTTTCATGAACACTGAAGCTTTCTTT. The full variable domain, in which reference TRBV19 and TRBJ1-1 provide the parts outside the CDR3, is DGGITQSPKYLFRKEGQNVTLSCEQNLNHDAMYWYRQDPGQGLRLIYYSQIVNDFQKGDIAEGYSVSREKKESFPLTVTSAQKNPTAFYLCASSVRQGGFMNTEAFFGQGTRLTVV.

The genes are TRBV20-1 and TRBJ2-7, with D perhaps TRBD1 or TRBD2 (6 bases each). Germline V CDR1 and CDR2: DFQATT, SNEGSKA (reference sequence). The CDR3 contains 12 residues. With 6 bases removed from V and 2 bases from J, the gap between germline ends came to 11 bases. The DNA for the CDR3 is TGCAGTGCCTTTGGGGGGCCCTACGAGCAGTACTTC. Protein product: CSAFGGPYEQYF.